A single sample is the source of the 22 T cell receptor beta chains below, sequenced in a study of blood T cell repertoires in COVID-19. TCRdb's table, derived via immunoSEQ multiplex PCR, lists solely in-frame clones and lacks some. This table has some 350,000 clones, around 89% appearing once. The sequenced sample was peripheral blood. The source is a woman in her 30s with COVID-19, enrolled during active disease.

V gene TRBV2 combines with J gene TRBJ1-6; D may be TRBD1 (6 bases). V was trimmed by 8 bases and J by 7 bases, leaving 15 bases between them. The CDR3 is 14 amino acids. In germline, CDR1 is SNHLY, CDR2 FYNNEI. This CDR3 is CASEVGQINSPLHF. The DNA for the CDR3 is TGTGCCAGCGAAGTAGGACAGATAAATTCACCCCTCCACTTT.

The CDR3 nucleotides are TGTGCCAGCAGTTTGGCGGGAGCCAATGAGCAGTTCTTC. This codes for CASSLAGANEQFF. This sequence joins TRBV28 and TRBJ2-1, with TRBD2 matching over 7 bases. The CDR3 extends over 13 amino acids. Germline V lookup: CDR1 MDHEN, CDR2 SYDVKM. V shed 3 bases and J 6 bases; nucleotides not matched to a gene: 2. The whole variable domain, filled in from reference TRBV28 and TRBJ2-1, reads DVKVTQSSRYLVKRTGEKVFLECVQDMDHENMFWYRQDPGLGLRLIYFSYDVKMKEKGDIPEGYSVSREKKERFSLILESASTNQTSMYLCASSLAGANEQFFGPGTRLTVL.

J is TRBJ2-5 and V is TRBV29-1; 8 bases are a match to TRBD2. Germline V lookup: CDR1 SQVTM, CDR2 ANQGSEA. The CDR3 is made up of 17 amino acids. Trimming at V came to 6 bases and at J to 4 bases, leaving 19 bases not matched to a gene. CDR3 sequence reads: CSVWRYLGGAQGETQYF. The CDR3 bases are TGCAGCGTATGGAGGTACCTCGGGGGGGCCCAGGGAGAGACCCAGTACTTC.

The chain couples TRBV6-5 to TRBJ2-1, with 11 bases matching TRBD1. V was pared by 5 bases and J by 9 bases, with 6 bases of the junction left unmatched. The CDR3 runs 14 residues. Germline CDR1 and CDR2: MNHEY and SVGAGI. Here the CDR3 reads CASSRGQGESEQFF. CDR3 coding DNA: TGTGCCAGCAGTCGGGGACAGGGGGAAAGTGAGCAGTTCTTC.

The rearrangement links TRBV6-6 to TRBJ2-1; TRBD1 matches 7 bases. The CDR3 consists of 15 residues. V lost 6 bases and J lost 1; bases outside the gene matches: 6. Germline loops: CDR1 MNHNY, CDR2 SVGAGI (reference sequence). The CDR3 region is CASRDRTLSYNEQFF. In DNA form, the CDR3 reads TGTGCCAGCAGGGACAGGACCCTGTCCTACAATGAGCAGTTCTTC.

V usage is TRBV7-2 and J usage is TRBJ1-2; D possibly corresponds to TRBD1 (5 bases). From germline, CDR1 is SGHTA and CDR2 FQGNSA. This CDR3 is built from 15 residues. V was clipped by 6 bases and J by 0 bases, with 14 bases between them. CDR3 in DNA: TGTGCCAGCAGGCTTGGGGCAGGGTCTAACTATGGCTACACCTTC. Its protein product is CASRLGAGSNYGYTF. The full variable domain, in which reference TRBV7-2 and TRBJ1-2 provide the parts outside the CDR3, is GAGVSQSPSNKVTEKGKDVELRCDPISGHTALYWYRQSLGQGLEFLIYFQGNSAPDKSGLPSDRFSAERTGGSVSTLTIQRTQQEDSAVYLCASRLGAGSNYGYTFGSGTRLTVV.

The rearrangement links TRBV10-1 to TRBJ2-3, with 9 bases fitting TRBD2. The CDR3 covers 14 residues. V trimming: 4 bases; J trimming: 3 bases; junction bases outside the gene matches: 2. From germline, CDR1 is WNHNN and CDR2 SYGVQD (reference sequence). CDR3 in amino acids: CASSALAGTDTQYF. In nucleotides, the CDR3 is TGCGCCAGCAGTGCACTAGCGGGTACAGATACGCAGTATTTT.

The chain carries TRBV7-2 and TRBJ2-3, with D maybe TRBD2 (6 bases). The germline V gene encodes CDR1 SGHTA and CDR2 FQGNSA. V lost 4 bases, J lost 4 bases, and 15 bases lay in between. There are 15 residues in the CDR3. CDR3 residues: CASSSGKGRSDTQYF. The DNA of the CDR3 is TGTGCCAGCAGCTCAGGCAAAGGGAGGTCAGATACGCAGTATTTT.

The V and J genes are TRBV11-2 and TRBJ2-7; 11 positions agree with TRBD2. This CDR3 spans 15 amino acids. CDR1 is SGHAT, CDR2 FQNNGV, per germline. Trimming at V came to 5 bases and at J to 4 bases, leaving 7 bases not matched to a gene. As DNA, the CDR3 is TGTGCCAGCAGCATAGGGGGACTAGCGGCTTACGAGCAGTACGTC. Translated, it gives CASSIGGLAAYEQYV.

The V call is TRBV5-4, the J call TRBJ2-1; 11 positions agree with TRBD2. This CDR3 is built from 15 residues. Germline V gene lookup returns CDR1 SGHNT and CDR2 YYREEE (reference sequence). V lost 4 bases, J lost 8 bases, and 8 bases stayed unmatched. CDR3 sequence reads: CASSPGLADGYEQFF. For the CDR3, the DNA is TGTGCCAGCAGCCCGGGACTAGCGGACGGATATGAGCAGTTCTTC.

This chain uses TRBV29-1 with TRBJ2-3; possible D gene TRBD2, 6 bases. Germline values: CDR1 SQVTM, CDR2 ANQGSEA. This CDR3 has 16 amino acids. Trimming took 6 bases from V and 0 from J, leaving 19 bases between them. This chain's CDR3 is CSVQIPRGLSTDTQYF. The CDR3 DNA reads TGCAGCGTCCAGATCCCCCGAGGACTAAGCACAGATACGCAGTATTTT.

The V gene is TRBV28, the J gene TRBJ1-6, with 8 bases that match TRBD1. Germline V gene data show CDR1 as MDHEN and CDR2 as SYDVKM. This CDR3 is 17 amino acids long. V was clipped by 6 bases and J by 5 bases; unmatched bases: 12. The CDR3 DNA sequence: TGTGCCAGCAGCGGCTACTGGGACAGGATTCATAATTCACCCCTCCACTTT. It translates to CASSGYWDRIHNSPLHF.

V usage is TRBV7-8 and J usage is TRBJ1-4, with D possibly TRBD1 on 5 matching bases. The CDR3 is made up of 14 amino acids. V shed 3 bases and J shed 2 bases, with 7 bases lying between them. Germline V gene lookup returns CDR1 SGHVS and CDR2 FQNEAQ. CDR3 coding DNA: TGTGCCAGCAGCTTCGACAGCACTAATGAAAAACTGTTTTTT. Translated: CASSFDSTNEKLFF.

The CDR3 region has the DNA TGTGCCAGCAGTTACGGGGCGGGGGGCAATCAAGAGACCCAGTACTTC. The encoded protein is CASSYGAGGNQETQYF. The chain couples TRBV6-6 to TRBJ2-5, with 8 bases aligning to TRBD2. Germline trimming cut 2 bases from V and 2 bases from J; bases unmatched to any gene: 7. This CDR3 contains 16 residues. Germline lookup yields CDR1 MNHNY and CDR2 SVGAGI (reference sequence).

This sequence joins TRBV7-6 and TRBJ2-1; 8 bases map to TRBD2. Looked up from germline, CDR1 is SGHVS and CDR2 is FNYEAQ. This CDR3 has 14 residues. The V gene end was trimmed by 3 bases and the J gene end by 6 bases; junction bases not matched to a gene: 4. For the CDR3, the DNA is TGTGCCAGCAGCTTGGGACTAGTCAGCAATGAGCAGTTCTTC. Translating it yields CASSLGLVSNEQFF.

This clone was detected only a few times. The rearrangement uses TRBV10-2 and TRBJ1-2; 7 nucleotides agree with TRBD1. J gave up 6 bases and V 0 bases, and 13 bases lay outside the gene matches. Germline V gene lookup returns CDR1 WSHSY and CDR2 SAAADI. The CDR3 has 17 residues. The CDR3 DNA follows: TGCGCCAGCAGTGAGTCGAGTGTCAGGGGGATCGGGAATGGCTACACCTTC. Protein product: CASSESSVRGIGNGYTF.

The V call is TRBV6-5, the J call TRBJ1-3; unclear D gene. The CDR3 loop spans 11 amino acids. CDR1 is MNHEY and CDR2 is SVGAGI in the germline V gene. V was pared by 7 bases and J by 7 bases, with 8 bases between. The CDR3 DNA follows: TGTGCCAGCACCGATGCGAACACCATATATTTT. As protein: CASTDANTIYF.

The genes are TRBV11-2 and TRBJ1-2; 9 bases map to TRBD1. The CDR3 has 17 residues. Germline trimming cut 6 bases from V and 8 bases from J; bases unmatched to any gene: 19. Germline assignment: CDR1 SGHAT and CDR2 FQNNGV. The CDR3 DNA reads TGTGCCAGCAGGTTTACTGCGGGGACAGGGACCTTCGGCGGCTACACCTTC. This sequence encodes CASRFTAGTGTFGGYTF.

V is TRBV7-2 and J is TRBJ2-7, with 9 bases lining up with TRBD1. Germline V CDR1 and CDR2: SGHTA, FQGNSA. The CDR3 spans 16 residues. V gave up 6 bases and J gave up 2 bases; unmatched junction bases: 11. The CDR3: CASSRPGRQGAYEQYF. The DNA for the CDR3 is TGTGCCAGCAGTCGGCCGGGCCGACAGGGGGCCTACGAGCAGTACTTC.

The chain is built from TRBV18 and TRBJ2-1; TRBD2 matches at 9 bases. Looked up from germline, CDR1 is KGHSH and CDR2 is LQKENI. V trimming: 2 bases; J trimming: 7 bases; junction bases outside the gene matches: 9. This CDR3 spans 16 amino acids. The DNA for the CDR3 is TGTGCCAGCTCACCAGATTATAGCGGGGGATCTAATGAGCAGTTCTTC. Translated, it gives CASSPDYSGGSNEQFF.

The rearrangement joins TRBV10-3 to TRBJ2-7, with D maybe TRBD1 (5 bases). The CDR3 totals 15 residues. Per germline, CDR1 ENHRY and CDR2 SYGVKD. Trimming cost V 6 bases and J 1 base, with 16 bases left between them. For the CDR3, the DNA is TGTGCCATCAGGAAGCAGGGAATCCCGTCCTACGAGCAGTACTTC. Its translation: CAIRKQGIPSYEQYF.

The chain employs TRBV7-8 and TRBJ2-7; 9 positions match TRBD1. V gave up 5 bases and J gave up 3 bases; unmatched junction bases: 8. Per germline, CDR1 SGHVS and CDR2 FQNEAQ. The CDR3 has 15 amino acids. CDR3: CASSIRTGDSYEQYF. For the CDR3, the DNA is TGTGCCAGCAGCATCCGGACAGGGGATAGCTACGAGCAGTACTTC.